This is a list of T cell receptor beta chains from one sample in a study of blood T cells in healthy people across ages. TCRdb recomputed calls from the 5' RACE reads with MiXCR, one row per CDR3 protein. The sample holds roughly 680,000 distinct CDR3 sequences, 52% seen once. What was sequenced was blood. These receptors were taken from a woman older than 75 in good health. CDR3s include the opening cysteine and the closing phenylalanine or tryptophan. D genes are given only for firm matches. The size entry is marked missing in some rows and otherwise reads once, few, many or a size class.

many	12	TRBV20-1	TRBJ2-5	-	CSARLVQETQYF	TGCAGTGCGCGGCTAGTCCAAGAGACCCAGTACTTC
-	15	TRBV9	TRBJ2-5	TRBD2	CASSPYSGGSREQYF	TGTGCCAGCAGCCCGTATAGCGGGGGGTCACGAGAGCAGTACTTC
many	16	TRBV27	TRBJ2-7	TRBD1	CASSPHTGQYPRQQYF	TGTGCCAGCAGTCCACACACGGGACAGTATCCTCGGCAGCAGTACTTC
few	12	TRBV20-1	TRBJ1-2	-	CSARIGVYGYTF	TGCAGTGCTAGAATCGGGGTCTATGGCTACACCTTC
-	15	TRBV20-1	TRBJ2-5	TRBD2	CSVQMSGVGQETQYF	TGCAGTGTTCAAATGAGCGGGGTGGGCCAAGAGACCCAGTACTTC
-	13	TRBV5-6	TRBJ1-2	-	CASSLGVTRGYTF	TGTGCCAGCAGCTTGGGGGTAACTAGAGGCTACACCTTC
many	13	TRBV28	TRBJ1-3	-	CATRDRTGNTIYF	TGTGCCACTCGGGACCGGACTGGAAACACCATATATTTT
-	15	TRBV28	TRBJ2-3	-	CASSSGVRGTDTQYF	TGTGCCAGCAGTTCCGGGGTCAGAGGCACAGATACGCAGTATTTT
-	15	TRBV7-2	TRBJ2-3	-	CASTLVGERTDTQYF	TGTGCCAGCACTTTGGTCGGGGAGCGCACAGATACGCAGTATTTT
-	17	TRBV7-9	TRBJ2-2	-	CASSLRGGHPNTGELFF	TGTGCCAGCAGCTTGAGGGGGGGACACCCGAACACCGGGGAGCTGTTTTTT
-	11	TRBV5-1	TRBJ2-3	-	CASSGGGTQYF	TGCGCCAGCAGCGGGGGAGGTACGCAGTATTTT